This TCR beta chain was identified in a study of human T cells and chemical hapten exposure. CDR1 and CDR2 from the germline V gene are DFQATT and SNEGSKA (reference sequence). The CDR3 consists of 19 residues. The junction had 17 bases not matched to a gene; V was cut back by 0 bases and J by 4 bases. Original data processing: Counting gave a median of around 90,000 TCRs per sample, with values ranging from roughly 23,224 to 700,000. TCRdb reanalysed the RACE reads using MiXCR and keeps one entry per CDR3 protein. The V and J calls follow TCRdb's processing rather than the paper's. This repertoire shows roughly 100,000 distinct CDR3 sequences, less than 35% found once; its top ten account for roughly 3%. Indicated time point: patch test 3, about 24 weeks after DPC sensitization. Treatment described: therapeutic diphenylcyclopropenone sensitization with weekly scalp DPC.

The rearrangement links TRBV20-1 to TRBJ2-3; the match to TRBD2 covers 9 bases. This receptor was identified in a middle-aged man with alopecia areata. Some clones in this sample may be carry-over from other donors' samples. The sequenced sample was whole blood, obtained in connection with sensitization to the hapten diphenylcyclopropenone (DPC). The CDR3: CSARDTLRTGGRAPDTQYF. CDR3 sequence (DNA): TGCAGTGCTAGAGATACCCTAAGGACCGGCGGGAGGGCCCCAGATACGCAGTATTTT.